Presented here are 31 T cell receptor beta chains from one specimen sequenced in a study of blood T cell repertoires in COVID-19. TCRdb keeps only in-frame clones here, not all; method: immunoSEQ multiplex PCR. Altogether about 110,000 clones are present, 70% to 90% being singletons, with the ten largest covering approximately 4.5%. Sequenced sample: peripheral blood. Receptor source: a woman aged 50 to 60 with acute or convalescent COVID-19.

The chain uses TRBV12-1 and TRBJ2-1; whether TRBD2, the table's D call, matches the DNA was not checked. TRBV12-1 represents a pseudogene. The CDR3 contains 19 residues. The CDR3 coding sequence is TGTGCCAGCCGAAGACCGGGACTTCTCACCCCTACTCTCTACAATGAGCAGTTCTTC. Translation: CASRRPGLLTPTLYNEQFF.

The V call is TRBV18, the J call TRBJ1-1; D call uncertain. The CDR3 is 15 residues long. Germline V gene data show CDR1 as KGHSH and CDR2 as LQKENI. V was shortened by 1 base and J by 0 bases, with 9 bases between the two germline ends. The CDR3 region is CASSPQAGMNTEAFF. The CDR3 DNA is TGTGCCAGCTCACCACAAGCGGGGATGAACACTGAAGCTTTCTTT.

CDR3 DNA: TGTGCCAGCAGCCCGGGACAGGTCAACACCGGGGAGCTGTTTTTT. This codes for CASSPGQVNTGELFF. V usage is TRBV6-5 and J usage is TRBJ2-2, with 8 bases lining up with TRBD1. CDR1 MNHEY and CDR2 SVGAGI come from the germline V gene. The CDR3 is 15 residues long. The trim removed 6 bases at V and 2 bases at J, leaving 5 bases unmatched.

This chain uses TRBV18 with TRBJ2-3; D gene ambiguous. This CDR3 is 15 amino acids long. Germline-derived CDR1 and CDR2 are KGHSH and LQKENI. V lost 4 bases and J lost 0, with 11 bases in between. The DNA of the CDR3 is TGTGCCAGCTCACTACAGATCACTAGCACAGATACGCAGTATTTT. Translation gives CASSLQITSTDTQYF.

This clone was counted between two and nine times. The gene calls are TRBV11-2 and TRBJ2-3; TRBD2 matches 10 bases. Germline assignment: CDR1 SGHAT and CDR2 FQNNGV. Trimming removed 0 bases from V and 5 bases from J; junction bases left unmatched: 11. This CDR3 has 18 amino acids. The CDR3 spells CASSLDLLAGTQRDTQYF. The CDR3 nucleotides read TGTGCCAGCAGCTTAGATCTACTAGCGGGGACCCAACGAGATACGCAGTATTTT. The entire variable domain, with the rest obtained from reference TRBV11-2 and TRBJ2-3, is as follows: EAGVAQSPRYKIIEKRQSVAFWCNPISGHATLYWYQQILGQGPKLLIQFQNNGVVDDSQLPKDRFSAERLKGVDSTLKIQPAKLEDSAVYLCASSLDLLAGTQRDTQYFGPGTRLTVL.

The J gene is TRBJ1-1, the V gene TRBV4-2, with unresolved D. Trimming cost V 4 bases and J 4 bases, with 10 bases left between them. This CDR3 spans 13 amino acids. The germline V gene has CDR1 LGHNA and CDR2 YNFKEQ. The CDR3 DNA follows: TGTGCCAGCAGCCCGGAGGTGGGCACTGAAGCTTTCTTT. Translation gives CASSPEVGTEAFF.

The chain is built from TRBV7-2 and TRBJ2-7; perhaps TRBD1 as D (5 bases). Trimming cost V 5 bases and J 3 bases, with 11 bases left between them. CDR1 and CDR2 from the germline V gene are SGHTA and FQGNSA. The CDR3 spans 13 residues. CDR3 sequence: CASSPRRDYEQYF. In DNA form, the CDR3 reads TGTGCCAGCAGCCCCCGCAGGGACTACGAGCAGTACTTC.

The chain uses TRBV6-5 and TRBJ2-7, with 10 positions matching TRBD1. There are 14 residues in the CDR3. V was clipped by 7 bases and J by 6 bases; unmatched bases: 9. From germline, CDR1 is MNHEY and CDR2 SVGAGI. The CDR3 is CASTDRGRLAEQYF. The CDR3 nucleotides read TGTGCCAGCACCGACAGGGGGCGTCTCGCCGAGCAGTACTTC.

This chain joins TRBV6-2 or TRBV6-3 and TRBJ2-5; D is perhaps TRBD1 (8 bases). The germline CDR1 and CDR2 sequences are MNHEY and SVGEGT. This CDR3 is 15 amino acids long. V dropped 2 bases and J dropped 5 bases, with 15 bases sitting between them. CDR3 loop: CASSYPGGGSETQYF. As DNA, the CDR3 is TGTGCCAGCAGTTACCCAGGGGGCGGGAGCGAGACCCAGTACTTC.

CDR3 loop: CASSEIAGSYEQFF. As DNA, the CDR3 is TGTGCCAGTAGTGAGATAGCGGGTTCCTATGAGCAGTTCTTC. The V gene is TRBV19, the J gene TRBJ2-1, with TRBD2 identical over 7 bases. The CDR3 is 14 residues long. The V and J ends lost 5 bases and 8 bases, in that order; junction bases with no gene match: 9. From germline, CDR1 is LNHDA and CDR2 SQIVND (reference sequence).

The chain combines TRBV6-5 with TRBJ1-1; the D gene is possibly TRBD1 (6 bases). The germline V and J ends were trimmed by 5 bases and 6 bases, with 10 bases remaining between them. The germline V gene has CDR1 MNHEY and CDR2 SVGAGI. The CDR3 is made up of 12 amino acids. CDR3 coding DNA: TGTGCCAGCAGTACAGGGCGCGCTGAAGCTTTCTTT. Translation gives CASSTGRAEAFF.

The chain links TRBV28 to TRBJ1-5; D gene unclear. V lost 7 bases, J lost 3 bases, and 13 bases lay in between. Germline V gene data show CDR1 as MDHEN and CDR2 as SYDVKM. This CDR3 comprises 14 residues. The chain's CDR3 is CASTLPLNNQPQHF. In nucleotides, the CDR3 is TGTGCCAGCACCCTTCCCTTAAACAATCAGCCCCAGCATTTT.

This rearrangement joins TRBV3-1 (or the pseudogene TRBV3-2) to TRBJ2-1, with D uncertain. The germline CDR1 and CDR2 sequences are LGHDT and YNNKEL (reference sequence). CDR3 size: 11 residues. The germline V and J ends were trimmed by 4 bases and 8 bases, with 6 bases remaining between them. The CDR3 sequence: CASSRGHEQFF. The CDR3 region has the DNA TGTGCCAGCAGCCGTGGGCATGAGCAGTTCTTC.

The chain joins TRBV12-3 or TRBV12-4 to TRBJ1-1; D is perhaps TRBD1 (6 bases). The V and J ends lost 3 bases and 11 bases respectively, with 10 bases between them. CDR3 length equals 11 residues. CDR3 loop: CASSLGGGAFF. In DNA form, the CDR3 reads TGTGCCAGCAGTTTGGGAGGGGGGGCTTTCTTT.

This rearrangement joins TRBV28 to TRBJ1-2; no clear D gene. The CDR3 totals 17 residues. Germline V gene data show CDR1 as MDHEN and CDR2 as SYDVKM. V lost 6 bases, J lost 3 bases, and 23 bases lay in between. The CDR3 loop is CASRLDGLQVPDYGYTF. CDR3 sequence (DNA): TGTGCCAGCAGGCTCGACGGTCTCCAGGTTCCGGACTATGGCTACACCTTC.

V and J are TRBV6-5 and TRBJ1-6; 8 bases fit TRBD1. The V gene end was trimmed by 8 bases and the J gene end by 6 bases; junction bases not matched to a gene: 3. The CDR3 is 13 amino acids. From germline, CDR1 is MNHEY and CDR2 SVGAGI. CDR3 DNA sequence: TGTGCCAGCCGGACAGGGTCTAATTCACCCCTCCACTTT. This encodes CASRTGSNSPLHF.

The chain carries TRBV2 and TRBJ2-5; D is ambiguous. Trimming cost V 5 bases and J 5 bases, with 6 bases left between them. The germline CDR1 and CDR2 sequences are SNHLY and FYNNEI. CDR3 length: 11 residues. The CDR3 sequence is CASSLTETQYF. CDR3 coding DNA: TGTGCCAGCAGTTTGACTGAGACCCAGTACTTC.

The rearrangement links TRBV7-9 to TRBJ2-2, with D possibly TRBD1 on 5 matching bases. The CDR3 consists of 15 residues. Germline V CDR1 and CDR2: SEHNR, FQNEAQ (reference sequence). The V end lost 5 bases, the J end lost 2 bases, and 12 bases lay between the germline ends. CDR3 DNA: TGTGCCAGCAGCGCAATAGGACAAAACACCGGGGAGCTGTTTTTT. It translates to CASSAIGQNTGELFF.

The V and J genes are TRBV4-1 and TRBJ2-4; D is unclear. Germline assignment: CDR1 MGHRA and CDR2 YSYEKL. The CDR3 sequence is 15 residues long. V was clipped by 3 bases and J by 4 bases, with 13 bases between them. The CDR3, as DNA: TGCGCCAGCAGCCAGATAGACATCCCTAAAAACATTCAGTACTTC. Its protein is CASSQIDIPKNIQYF.

The rearrangement uses TRBV5-4 and TRBJ2-5, with 11 bases matching TRBD1. J lost 3 bases, V lost 2 bases, and 3 bases had no gene match. CDR1 and CDR2 (germline): SGHNT, YYREEE (reference sequence). The CDR3 runs 15 residues. The CDR3 bases are TGTGCCAGCAGCTTTAGGACAGGGGGCGAAGAGACCCAGTACTTC. Its protein is CASSFRTGGEETQYF.

The CDR3 DNA reads as TGTGCCAGCAGTTCCCTCGCGGGGGGGGGCGGGGAGCTGTTTTTT. This encodes CASSSLAGGGGELFF. This chain uses TRBV27 with TRBJ2-2, with 9 bases matching TRBD2. CDR1 MNHEY and CDR2 SMNVEV come from the germline V gene (reference sequence). The CDR3 runs 15 residues. V shed 4 bases and J 7 bases; nucleotides not matched to a gene: 7.

V gene TRBV14 combines with J gene TRBJ2-1; D is possibly TRBD2 (6 bases). CDR1 and CDR2 from the germline V gene are SGHDN and FVKESK. The CDR3 runs 15 residues. V was cut by 1 base and J by 4 bases, with 11 bases left in between. CDR3 DNA sequence: TGTGCCAGCAGCCAAGTTCGGGGGACTTACAATGAGCAGTTCTTC. Its translation is CASSQVRGTYNEQFF.

J is TRBJ2-7 and V is TRBV7-2; D unresolved. V dropped 0 bases and J dropped 4 bases, with 7 bases sitting between them. Germline CDR1 SGHTA, CDR2 FQGNSA. This CDR3 contains 13 residues. The DNA for the CDR3 is TGTGCCAGCAGCTTAGCCGGTCTTTACGAGCAGTACTTC. Protein product: CASSLAGLYEQYF.

The chain has TRBV20-1 and TRBJ1-2, with D possibly being TRBD1 (5 bases). The germline gives CDR1 DFQATT, CDR2 SNEGSKA (reference sequence). The CDR3 has 11 residues. CDR3 nucleotides: TGCACCGCTAGGGAGACAGACGGCTACACCTTC. This encodes CTARETDGYTF.

The chain has TRBV28 and TRBJ2-2, with D possibly being TRBD1 (6 bases). Germline assignment: CDR1 MDHEN and CDR2 SYDVKM. The V end lost 5 bases, the J end lost 5 bases, and 15 bases lay between the germline ends. The CDR3 totals 15 residues. CDR3 sequence (DNA): TGTGCCAGCAGTCTCACTCCACAGGGTACCGGGGAGCTGTTTTTT. Translating it yields CASSLTPQGTGELFF.

Details on this clone: One end of the junction varies from germline; a read error may be responsible. The J gene is TRBJ1-3, the V gene TRBV9; TRBD1 matches 8 bases. The germline V gene encodes CDR1 SGDLS and CDR2 YYNGEE. CDR3 size: 14 residues. In DNA form, the CDR3 reads TGTGCCAGCAGCGTGGACAGGGCTGGGAACACCATATATTTT. Translated, it gives CASSVDRAGNTIYF.

The chain has TRBV4-2 and TRBJ2-7, with D possibly TRBD1 on 7 matching bases. The germline CDR1 and CDR2 sequences are LGHNA and YNFKEQ. Trimming took 0 bases from V and 4 from J, leaving 22 bases between them. The CDR3 sequence is 18 residues long. CDR3 sequence: CASSQEPGGIDRHYEQYF. The CDR3 DNA is TGTGCCAGCAGCCAAGAGCCAGGGGGGATAGACAGGCATTACGAGCAGTACTTC.

This chain connects TRBV21-1 to TRBJ1-2. TRBV21-1 is shown as a pseudogene. The CDR3 contains 13 residues. CDR3 sequence: CASSKGVALGYTF. Written as DNA, the CDR3 is TGTGCCAGCAGCAAAGGCGTAGCCCTTGGCTACACCTTC.

This rearrangement joins TRBV7-2 to TRBJ1-5; TRBD1 is a possible D gene (5 bases). From germline, CDR1 is SGHTA and CDR2 FQGNSA. This CDR3 is built from 13 residues. The V end lost 6 bases, the J end lost 10 bases, and 16 bases lay between the germline ends. The CDR3 bases are TGTGCCAGCAGAGAGGGACTGGTCAAACCCCAGCATTTT. It codes for CASREGLVKPQHF.

V usage is TRBV13 and J usage is TRBJ2-2; 9 bases are a match to TRBD2. The CDR3 has 14 residues. Unmatched junction bases numbered 7, after V lost 5 bases and J lost 9 bases. Looked up from germline, CDR1 is PRHDT and CDR2 is FYEKMQ (reference sequence). CDR3 sequence: CASSHGTSHRELFF. As DNA, the CDR3 is TGTGCCAGCAGCCACGGGACTAGCCACCGGGAGCTGTTTTTT. Variable domain in full (rest from reference TRBV13 and TRBJ2-2): AAGVIQSPRHLIKEKRETATLKCYPIPRHDTVYWYQQGPGQDPQFLISFYEKMQSDKGSIPDRFSAQQFSDYHSELNMSSLELGDSALYFCASSHGTSHRELFFGEGSRLTVL.

The V and J genes are TRBV6-5 and TRBJ2-3, with 10 bases matching TRBD1. The CDR3 extends over 15 amino acids. CDR1 and CDR2 from the germline V gene are MNHEY and SVGAGI. J lost 0 bases, V lost 6 bases, and 3 bases had no gene match. CDR3 sequence: CASSWTGGSTDTQYF. The CDR3 nucleotides read TGTGCCAGCAGCTGGACAGGGGGAAGCACAGATACGCAGTATTTT.